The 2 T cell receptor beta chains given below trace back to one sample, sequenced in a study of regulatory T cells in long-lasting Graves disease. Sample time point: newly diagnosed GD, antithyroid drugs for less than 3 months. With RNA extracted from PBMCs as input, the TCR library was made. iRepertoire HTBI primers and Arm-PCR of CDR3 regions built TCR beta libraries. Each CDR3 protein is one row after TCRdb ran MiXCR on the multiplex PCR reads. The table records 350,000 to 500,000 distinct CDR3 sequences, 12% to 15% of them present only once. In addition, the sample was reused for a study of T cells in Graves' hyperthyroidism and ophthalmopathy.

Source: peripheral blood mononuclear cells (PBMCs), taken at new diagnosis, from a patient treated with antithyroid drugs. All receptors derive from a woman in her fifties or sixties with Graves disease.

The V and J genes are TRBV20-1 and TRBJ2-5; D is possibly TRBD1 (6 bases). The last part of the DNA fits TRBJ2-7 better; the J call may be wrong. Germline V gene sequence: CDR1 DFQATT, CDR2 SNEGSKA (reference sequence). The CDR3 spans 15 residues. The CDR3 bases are TGCAGTGCAACCCCCGGGACAAAAGGAGCCTACGAGCAGTACTTC. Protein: CSATPGTKGAYEQYF.

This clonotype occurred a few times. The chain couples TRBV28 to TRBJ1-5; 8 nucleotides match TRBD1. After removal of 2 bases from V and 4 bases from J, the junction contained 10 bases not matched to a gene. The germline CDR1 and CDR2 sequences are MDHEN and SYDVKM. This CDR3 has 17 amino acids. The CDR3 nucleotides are TGTGCCAGCAGTTTAACCCCCAGGACAGGGATGAATCAGCCCCAGCATTTT. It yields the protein CASSLTPRTGMNQPQHF.